The clone carrying this TCR beta chain was seen a single time. The germline V and J ends were trimmed by 0 bases and 7 bases, with 13 bases remaining between them. The CDR3 is 16 residues long. Germline V gene sequence: CDR1 ENHRY, CDR2 SYGVKD. Profiled with immunoSEQ multiplex PCR; TCRdb holds only in-frame clones, not every one. The table has approximately 270,000 clones, around nine tenths seen once. These data originate in a study of blood T cell repertoires in COVID-19. Study background: The cDNA or gDNA used as material had been derived from T cells, B-cell-depleted T cells, or PBMCs.

The participants were between about 18 and 90 years old and came from roughly 24 US areas. Cohort 3 recovered donors had two negative PCRs, clearance, or symptom resolution. This chain joins TRBV10-3 and TRBJ1-6; TRBD1 is a possible D gene (5 bases). The receptor was isolated from an older woman who had recovered from COVID-19. The sample consisted of PBMCs or T cells enriched from blood (not recorded which). CDR3 region: CAISESPGRQNSPLHF. As DNA, the CDR3 is TGTGCCATCAGTGAGTCGCCAGGGAGGCAAAATTCACCCCTCCACTTT.